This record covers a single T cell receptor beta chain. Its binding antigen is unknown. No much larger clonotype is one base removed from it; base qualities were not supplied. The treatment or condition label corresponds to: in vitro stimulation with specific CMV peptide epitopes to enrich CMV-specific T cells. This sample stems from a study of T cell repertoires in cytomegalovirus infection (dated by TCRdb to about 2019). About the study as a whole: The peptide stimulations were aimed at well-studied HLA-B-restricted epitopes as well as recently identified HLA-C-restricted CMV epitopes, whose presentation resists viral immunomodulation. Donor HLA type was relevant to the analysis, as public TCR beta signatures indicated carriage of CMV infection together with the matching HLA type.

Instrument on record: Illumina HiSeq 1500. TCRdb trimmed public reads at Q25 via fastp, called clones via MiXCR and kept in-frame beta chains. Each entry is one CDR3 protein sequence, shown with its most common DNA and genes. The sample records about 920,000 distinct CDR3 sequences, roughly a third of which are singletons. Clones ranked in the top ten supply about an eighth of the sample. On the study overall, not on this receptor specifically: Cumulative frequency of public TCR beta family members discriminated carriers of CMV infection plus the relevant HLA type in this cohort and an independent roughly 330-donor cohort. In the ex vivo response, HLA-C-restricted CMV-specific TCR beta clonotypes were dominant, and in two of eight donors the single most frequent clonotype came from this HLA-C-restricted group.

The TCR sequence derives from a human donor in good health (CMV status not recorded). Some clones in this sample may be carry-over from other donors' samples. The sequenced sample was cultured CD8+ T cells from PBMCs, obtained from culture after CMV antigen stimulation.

The CDR3 region reads CSAPSEGGWYYGYTF. The DNA sequence reads TGCAGTGCGCCTTCCGAGGGGGGCTGGTACTATGGCTACACCTTC. Recombination connected TRBV20-1 to TRBJ1-2; TRBD1 is a possible D gene, resting on 6 matching bases. Deletion took 6 bases off V and 3 bases off J, with a span of 20 bases between the germline ends. The germline V gene (reference sequence) specifies DFQATT as CDR1 and SNEGSKA as CDR2. The CDR3 goes from the cysteine to the phenylalanine over 15 residues. CDR3 DNA only is kept here, 45 bases in frame from base 1.